Listed below are T cell receptor beta chains from one sample, sequenced in a study of technical replicates of blood from a few donors. This table comes from immunoSEQ multiplex PCR, and its TCRdb copy is limited to in-frame clones, with some not included. The table has 100,000 or so clones, about 96% seen once. What was sequenced was T cells isolated from PBMCs. These receptors were taken from a human donor in good health. Each CDR3 is given with its conserved first and last residue. The order of the fields is D gene, V gene, CDR3 length, clone size, J gene, CDR3 protein, CDR3 DNA. D genes are given only for firm matches. Not every row has a clone size; where given, it reads once, few, many or a size class.

D gene: .; V gene: TRBV27; CDR3 length: 13; clone size: .; J gene: TRBJ2-7; CDR3 protein: CASSLKLAQEQYF; CDR3 DNA: TGTGCCAGCAGTTTAAAACTAGCTCAAGAGCAGTACTTC
D gene: TRBD2; V gene: TRBV7-2; CDR3 length: 16; clone size: .; J gene: TRBJ2-1; CDR3 protein: CASSLVGAGAINEQFF; CDR3 DNA: TGTGCCAGCAGCTTAGTCGGTGCGGGAGCGATCAATGAGCAGTTCTTC
D gene: .; V gene: TRBV6-5; CDR3 length: 12; clone size: .; J gene: TRBJ1-1; CDR3 protein: CASTSRGTEAFF; CDR3 DNA: TGTGCCAGCACCTCTCGGGGGACTGAAGCTTTCTTT
D gene: TRBD1; V gene: TRBV19; CDR3 length: 15; clone size: .; J gene: TRBJ1-4; CDR3 protein: CASTTGGLTGEKLFF; CDR3 DNA: TGTGCCAGTACGACAGGGGGACTCACGGGGGAAAAACTGTTTTTT
D gene: TRBD1; V gene: TRBV4-2; CDR3 length: 15; clone size: once; J gene: TRBJ1-5; CDR3 protein: CASSQGTGDGQPQHF; CDR3 DNA: TGTGCCAGCAGCCAAGGGACAGGGGACGGTCAGCCCCAGCATTTT
D gene: .; V gene: TRBV27; CDR3 length: 15; clone size: .; J gene: TRBJ2-6; CDR3 protein: CASTRDSPGANVLTF; CDR3 DNA: TGTGCCAGCACCAGAGACAGTCCCGGGGCCAACGTCCTGACTTTC
D gene: TRBD2; V gene: TRBV5-4; CDR3 length: 15; clone size: .; J gene: TRBJ2-1; CDR3 protein: CASSRGLAGANEQFF; CDR3 DNA: TGTGCCAGCAGCCGGGGACTAGCGGGAGCCAATGAGCAGTTCTTC
D gene: .; V gene: TRBV5-1; CDR3 length: 12; clone size: .; J gene: TRBJ2-1; CDR3 protein: CASSLGVNEQFF; CDR3 DNA: TGCGCCAGCAGCTTAGGGGTGAATGAGCAGTTCTTC
D gene: .; V gene: TRBV10-3; CDR3 length: 14; clone size: .; J gene: TRBJ1-4; CDR3 protein: CAIRPGGTNEKLFF; CDR3 DNA: TGTGCCATCAGACCAGGAGGGACTAATGAAAAACTGTTTTTT
D gene: .; V gene: TRBV6-1; CDR3 length: 12; clone size: .; J gene: TRBJ1-4; CDR3 protein: CASSEERWRLFF; CDR3 DNA: TGTGCCAGCAGTGAAGAAAGGTGGAGACTGTTTTTT
D gene: .; V gene: TRBV5-1; CDR3 length: 16; clone size: .; J gene: TRBJ1-3; CDR3 protein: CASSSEPWSSGNTIYF; CDR3 DNA: TGCGCCAGCAGCTCGGAGCCATGGAGCTCTGGAAACACCATATATTTT
D gene: .; V gene: TRBV7-6; CDR3 length: 15; clone size: .; J gene: TRBJ2-7; CDR3 protein: CASSLGTTPRDEQYF; CDR3 DNA: TGTGCCAGCAGCTTAGGAACTACTCCACGCGACGAGCAGTACTTC
D gene: TRBD2; V gene: TRBV11-2; CDR3 length: 15; clone size: .; J gene: TRBJ2-7; CDR3 protein: CASSFGASGSYEQYF; CDR3 DNA: TGTGCCAGCAGCTTCGGTGCTAGCGGGAGCTACGAGCAGTACTTC
D gene: .; V gene: TRBV15; CDR3 length: 13; clone size: .; J gene: TRBJ2-7; CDR3 protein: CATSRVEAYEQYF; CDR3 DNA: TGTGCCACCAGCAGAGTAGAAGCCTACGAGCAGTACTTC
D gene: .; V gene: TRBV30; CDR3 length: 15; clone size: .; J gene: TRBJ2-3; CDR3 protein: CAWSQGLASTDTQYF; CDR3 DNA: TGTGCCTGGAGCCAGGGCCTAGCGAGCACAGATACGCAGTATTTT
D gene: .; V gene: TRBV18; CDR3 length: 16; clone size: .; J gene: TRBJ2-1; CDR3 protein: CASSLQASVNYNEQFF; CDR3 DNA: TGTGCCAGCTCACTACAGGCTAGCGTAAATTACAATGAGCAGTTCTTC
D gene: TRBD1; V gene: TRBV29-1; CDR3 length: 13; clone size: once; J gene: TRBJ1-1; CDR3 protein: CSVHTTGATEAFF; CDR3 DNA: TGCAGCGTTCACACGACAGGGGCGACTGAAGCTTTCTTT
D gene: TRBD2; V gene: TRBV2; CDR3 length: 16; clone size: .; J gene: TRBJ2-1; CDR3 protein: CASSDKSGRYRGEQFF; CDR3 DNA: TGTGCCAGCAGTGACAAAAGCGGGAGATATCGCGGTGAGCAGTTCTTC
D gene: TRBD2; V gene: TRBV27; CDR3 length: 13; clone size: .; J gene: TRBJ2-7; CDR3 protein: CATTSGQGDEQYF; CDR3 DNA: TGTGCCACTACTAGCGGTCAGGGAGACGAGCAGTACTTC
D gene: .; V gene: TRBV5-1; CDR3 length: 16; clone size: .; J gene: TRBJ1-4; CDR3 protein: CASSARTAATNEKLFF; CDR3 DNA: TGCGCCAGCAGCGCCAGGACAGCCGCAACTAATGAAAAACTGTTTTTT
D gene: .; V gene: TRBV18; CDR3 length: 16; clone size: .; J gene: TRBJ2-2; CDR3 protein: CASSPQEDFLTGELFF; CDR3 DNA: TGTGCCAGCTCACCACAGGAGGATTTCCTCACCGGGGAGCTGTTTTTT
D gene: TRBD1; V gene: TRBV7-6; CDR3 length: 15; clone size: few; J gene: TRBJ1-1; CDR3 protein: CASSLGTGANTEAFF; CDR3 DNA: TGTGCCAGCAGCTTAGGGACAGGGGCGAACACTGAAGCTTTCTTT
D gene: .; V gene: TRBV6-5; CDR3 length: 13; clone size: .; J gene: TRBJ2-6; CDR3 protein: CASMYSGANVLTF; CDR3 DNA: TGTGCCAGCATGTACTCTGGGGCCAACGTCCTGACTTTC
D gene: .; V gene: TRBV20-1; CDR3 length: 10; clone size: .; J gene: TRBJ2-7; CDR3 protein: CSARVYEQYF; CDR3 DNA: TGCAGTGCTAGAGTATACGAGCAGTACTTC
D gene: .; V gene: TRBV7-2; CDR3 length: 13; clone size: .; J gene: TRBJ2-7; CDR3 protein: CASSFVSSYEQYF; CDR3 DNA: TGTGCCAGCAGCTTCGTTTCTTCGTACGAGCAGTACTTC
D gene: .; V gene: TRBV5-1; CDR3 length: 14; clone size: .; J gene: TRBJ1-1; CDR3 protein: CASSLAYRNTEAFF; CDR3 DNA: TGCGCCAGCAGCTTGGCCTACCGGAACACTGAAGCTTTCTTT
D gene: TRBD1; V gene: TRBV28; CDR3 length: 15; clone size: .; J gene: TRBJ2-1; CDR3 protein: CASSQAGTGWNEQFF; CDR3 DNA: TGTGCCAGCAGTCAGGCGGGGACAGGGTGGAATGAGCAGTTCTTC
D gene: TRBD1; V gene: TRBV18; CDR3 length: 15; clone size: .; J gene: TRBJ1-4; CDR3 protein: CASSPRGSDNEKLFF; CDR3 DNA: TGTGCCAGCTCCCCCAGGGGGTCAGATAATGAAAAACTGTTTTTT
D gene: .; V gene: TRBV28; CDR3 length: 17; clone size: .; J gene: TRBJ1-5; CDR3 protein: CASSPRVLRDKNQPQHF; CDR3 DNA: TGTGCCAGCAGTCCCCGAGTTTTGAGGGATAAGAATCAGCCCCAGCATTTT
D gene: TRBD1; V gene: TRBV5-6; CDR3 length: 15; clone size: .; J gene: TRBJ1-2; CDR3 protein: CASRFDRGPNYGYTF; CDR3 DNA: TGTGCCAGCAGGTTCGACAGGGGACCGAACTATGGCTACACCTTC
D gene: .; V gene: TRBV7-3; CDR3 length: 12; clone size: .; J gene: TRBJ2-1; CDR3 protein: CASSNAAGEQFF; CDR3 DNA: TGTGCCAGCAGCAACGCGGCGGGCGAGCAGTTCTTC
D gene: .; V gene: TRBV11-2; CDR3 length: 12; clone size: .; J gene: TRBJ2-7; CDR3 protein: CASSRTGQRQYF; CDR3 DNA: TGTGCCAGCAGCCGCACTGGACAGAGGCAGTACTTC
D gene: TRBD2; V gene: TRBV5-1; CDR3 length: 15; clone size: .; J gene: TRBJ2-2; CDR3 protein: CASSGLAGGAGELFF; CDR3 DNA: TGCGCCAGCAGCGGCCTGGCGGGAGGAGCCGGGGAGCTGTTTTTT